A single TCR beta chain is shown here with its context. This clone was counted once. This receptor's antigen is unknown. No much larger clone is present one base from it, and per-base qualities are unavailable. The sample originates from a study of beta chain features in type 1 diabetes (dated by TCRdb to 2016 to 2018). Concerning the study at large: Mean age, gender distribution, total cell number and subset yield did not differ between patients and healthy donors. Across all samples, some 99 million sorted cells were examined, and cell number per subset correlated strongly with RNA yield. In the study, TCRB repertoires of sorted circulating CD4+ T cell subsets from recently diagnosed type 1 diabetes patients were compared with those of matched healthy donors. Naive and central memory subsets were obtained from all 30 or so donors, but regulatory and stem cell-like memory subsets were isolated from only 8 patients and roughly 8 healthy donors.

Broader findings and caveats from the paper: Because the HLA sub-analyses included only small numbers of individuals, any influence of HLA type on TCRB rearrangement was left unresolved. PCR might favor shorter templates, but patient and control samples were amplified and corrected together, so any skew would affect both groups equally. In all four CD4+ subsets, TCRB CDR3 length was moderately but significantly shorter in type 1 diabetes patients. Sequencing cDNA rather than genomic DNA could over-represent highly expressing activated cells, although activation and CD3 levels did not differ between groups. Naive, central memory and regulatory TCRB repertoires appeared more similar among patients than among healthy donors. At VDJ recombination sites, patients with type 1 diabetes made fewer insertions and deleted more nucleotides, a pattern implying thymic rearrangement abnormalities.

Each donor gave one peripheral blood draw, about 110 mL on average, collected into heparinised tubes. Naive, central memory, regulatory and stem cell-like memory CD4+ T cells were sorted on a BD FACSAria II using a panel including CD45RO, CCR7, CD25, CD127, CD95 and CD27. Purity was above 95% for every sorted population. Right away, PBMCs were isolated by Lymphoprep density gradient centrifugation and were stained directly, with no culture step. So that batch effects would be minimized, each experiment stained and sorted samples in pairs, pairing one healthy donor with one patient. The High Capacity cDNA Reverse Transcription Kit was used to reverse transcribe all of the isolated RNA, meaning that expressed TCRB transcripts were what got sequenced. Deep immunoSEQ sequencing was performed on naive, central memory and regulatory T cell samples, with an average of around 3.4 million total reads per sample. After sorted cells were lysed in RLT buffer, RNA was extracted with DNase-treated RNeasy Micro or Mini kits, with the choice depending on cell number. Each cell subset was processed separately to prevent cross-contamination, with patient and healthy donor samples processed together. The immunoSEQ multiplex PCR was used to amplify TCRB sequences from cDNA, yielding 87-bp fragments that span the CDR3 region. Sequencing of the amplicons was done on the Illumina HiSeq platform. As for the original processing: Synthetic template baselines were used to correct PCR bias computationally, reads within Hamming distance 2 were collapsed together, and singletons that could not be merged were discarded. Reads were aligned against IMGT to assign V, D and J genes, CDR3 length and insertions or deletions at six rearrangement sites. Within each subset, clonotype counts were normalized to the number of sorted cells before true diversity and Gini coefficients were calculated with the tcR R package. The overlap coefficient, calculated on TCRB nucleotide sequences, was used to measure repertoire sharing. TCRdb limited this immuneACCESS table to in-frame rearrangements with V and J called. A share of clones is missing; checked studies link under half to unresolved V genes, and the rest is unexplained. The V and J calls and the clone size are those of that table, but D and trimming were determined from the DNA. This sample comprises 93,000 or so clones, over 25% of them detected only once. The ten most abundant clones make up more than 0.5% of the sample.

Sequencing was performed on central memory CD4+ T cells from blood. The receptor's source is a woman aged 18-35 years with type 1 diabetes.

The CDR3 corresponds to CASSREAGEQFF. The nucleotides read TGTGCCAGCAGCCGGGAGGCGGGTGAGCAGTTCTTC. The sequence is built from TRBV11-3 and TRBJ2-1, with 7 bases matching TRBD2. From a lookup of the germline V gene, CDR1 and CDR2 are SGHNT and YENEEA. From its cysteine to its phenylalanine, the CDR3 spans 12 amino acids. The retained sequence is limited to the CDR3, 36 bases, with the frame set at the first base. Trimmed from V: 5 bases; trimmed from J: 9 bases; junction bases lacking a gene match: 4.